A selection of T cell receptor beta chains follows, all from one sample in a study of siplizumab effects on memory and regulatory T cells. TCRdb keeps only in-frame clones here, not all; method: immunoSEQ multiplex PCR. Among about 120,000 clones, over 85% were seen once, and the ten largest hold over 0.15%. The sample taken for sequencing was non-Treg CD4+ T cells sorted from blood. These TCRs come from a human donor in good health. The CDR3 runs from the conserved cysteine through the conserved F or W. The order of the fields is CDR3 protein, CDR3 DNA, V gene, CDR3 length, clone size, J gene, D gene. The D gene is left open where the match is weak. Clone size is given for some rows only: seen once, a few or many times, or a class if the clone is expanded.

CDR3: CASSRAGTGELFF; DNA: TGTGCCAGCAGCCGAGCCGGCACCGGGGAGCTGTTTTTT; V: TRBV6-6; length: 13; size: .; J: TRBJ2-2; D: .
CDR3: CARRTKRYGYTF; DNA: TGTGCCAGAAGAACAAAGCGCTATGGCTACACCTTC; V: TRBV5-3; length: 12; size: .; J: TRBJ1-2; D: .
CDR3: CASSLGQRGFQETQYF; DNA: TGTGCCAGCAGTTTAGGCCAGCGGGGGTTCCAAGAGACCCAGTACTTC; V: TRBV27; length: 16; size: .; J: TRBJ2-5; D: TRBD2
CDR3: CASSPLSGFDEQFF; DNA: TGTGCCAGCAGTCCCCTCAGCGGGTTCGATGAGCAGTTCTTC; V: TRBV7-9; length: 14; size: .; J: TRBJ2-1; D: .
CDR3: CASGPTTEPIYGYTF; DNA: TGCGCCAGCGGCCCCACGACAGAGCCAATCTATGGCTACACCTTC; V: TRBV4-3; length: 15; size: .; J: TRBJ1-2; D: .
CDR3: CASSTGHSGANVLTF; DNA: TGTGCCAGCAGCACAGGGCACTCTGGGGCCAACGTCCTGACTTTC; V: TRBV4-2; length: 15; size: .; J: TRBJ2-6; D: .
CDR3: CASSQDLTVPYGYTF; DNA: TGCGCCAGCAGCCAAGATTTGACAGTCCCCTATGGCTACACCTTC; V: TRBV4-1; length: 15; size: .; J: TRBJ1-2; D: .
CDR3: CASSFSGGNYEQYF; DNA: TGTGCCAGCAGCTTTAGCGGGGGAAACTACGAGCAGTACTTC; V: TRBV7-2; length: 14; size: once; J: TRBJ2-7; D: TRBD2
CDR3: CASSPKPTGYEQFF; DNA: TGTGCCAGCAGTCCGAAACCTACAGGCTATGAGCAGTTCTTC; V: TRBV27; length: 14; size: .; J: TRBJ2-1; D: .
CDR3: CASSPLAGPFYEQYF; DNA: TGTGCCAGCAGCCCCCTTGCGGGACCTTTCTACGAGCAGTACTTC; V: TRBV7-7; length: 15; size: .; J: TRBJ2-7; D: .
CDR3: CASSFGTASSYNSPLHF; DNA: TGTGCCAGCAGCTTCGGGACAGCTAGCTCCTATAATTCACCCCTCCACTTT; V: TRBV7-2; length: 17; size: once; J: TRBJ1-6; D: TRBD1
CDR3: CASKNTGYYEQYF; DNA: TGTGCCAGCAAAAACACGGGTTACTACGAGCAGTACTTC; V: TRBV25-1; length: 13; size: .; J: TRBJ2-7; D: .
CDR3: CASSDGILRNYGYTF; DNA: TGTGCCAGCAGTGACGGTATTCTCCGAAACTATGGCTACACCTTC; V: TRBV6-4; length: 15; size: .; J: TRBJ1-2; D: .
CDR3: CASKGSPQETQYF; DNA: TGCGCCAGCAAGGGCAGTCCCCAAGAGACCCAGTACTTC; V: TRBV4-1; length: 13; size: .; J: TRBJ2-5; D: .
CDR3: CASKQANYGYTF; DNA: TGTGCCAGCAAACAGGCTAACTATGGCTACACCTTC; V: TRBV2; length: 12; size: .; J: TRBJ1-2; D: .
CDR3: CASSGIRTPRLNEQFF; DNA: TGTGCCAGCAGCGGGATCCGGACTCCAAGATTAAATGAGCAGTTCTTC; V: TRBV13; length: 16; size: .; J: TRBJ2-1; D: .
CDR3: CASGRQGYGYTF; DNA: TGTGCCAGTGGAAGACAGGGCTATGGCTACACCTTC; V: TRBV6-1; length: 12; size: .; J: TRBJ1-2; D: TRBD1
CDR3: CASSASSSTNTQYF; DNA: TGTGCCAGCAGCGCTTCCAGCAGCACAAATACGCAGTATTTT; V: TRBV7-9; length: 14; size: once; J: TRBJ2-3; D: .
CDR3: CASSLKARGYEQYF; DNA: TGTGCCAGCAGCTTGAAGGCCAGGGGCTACGAGCAGTACTTC; V: TRBV5-6; length: 14; size: .; J: TRBJ2-7; D: .
CDR3: CASSPPGVTEAFF; DNA: TGTGCCAGCTCACCGCCGGGGGTCACTGAAGCTTTCTTT; V: TRBV18; length: 13; size: few; J: TRBJ1-1; D: .
CDR3: CASSFGDRVNTGELFF; DNA: TGTGCCAGCAGCTTCGGCGACAGGGTAAACACCGGGGAGCTGTTTTTT; V: TRBV11-2; length: 16; size: .; J: TRBJ2-2; D: TRBD1
CDR3: CASSPIFWGRTSANYGYTF; DNA: TGTGCCAGCAGCCCAATTTTCTGGGGACGGACCTCAGCTAACTATGGCTACACCTTC; V: TRBV11-2; length: 19; size: .; J: TRBJ1-2; D: .
CDR3: CASSLGQGDMNTEAFF; DNA: TGCGCCAGCAGCTTGGGGCAGGGGGATATGAACACTGAAGCTTTCTTT; V: TRBV5-1; length: 16; size: .; J: TRBJ1-1; D: TRBD1
CDR3: CASSSSSGVSYEQYF; DNA: TGTGCCAGCAGTTCCTCTAGCGGGGTCTCCTACGAGCAGTACTTC; V: TRBV27; length: 15; size: few; J: TRBJ2-7; D: TRBD2
CDR3: CASSQGSNQPQHF; DNA: TGTGCCAGCAGCCAGGGAAGCAATCAGCCCCAGCATTTT; V: TRBV6-5; length: 13; size: .; J: TRBJ1-5; D: .
CDR3: CASSRDRGTDTQYF; DNA: TGTGCCAGCAGCCGGGACAGGGGTACAGATACGCAGTATTTT; V: TRBV27; length: 14; size: .; J: TRBJ2-3; D: TRBD1
CDR3: CASNLQGDTGELFF; DNA: TGTGCCAGCAACCTACAGGGGGATACCGGGGAGCTGTTTTTT; V: TRBV5-4; length: 14; size: .; J: TRBJ2-2; D: TRBD1
CDR3: CASSQSSSVGQGGYSNQPQHF; DNA: TGCGCCAGCAGTCAATCCTCCAGTGTGGGACAGGGAGGCTATAGCAATCAGCCCCAGCATTTT; V: TRBV23-1; length: 21; size: .; J: TRBJ1-5; D: TRBD1
CDR3: CASSFEKSGTQYF; DNA: TGTGCCAGCAGCTTCGAAAAGTCTGGTACGCAGTATTTT; V: TRBV7-2; length: 13; size: once; J: TRBJ2-3; D: .
CDR3: CASGLTPKASGGAEGENGEQFF; DNA: TGTGCTAGTGGTTTGACACCCAAAGCTAGCGGGGGGGCCGAGGGCGAGAACGGTGAGCAGTTCTTC; V: TRBV12-5; length: 22; size: .; J: TRBJ2-1; D: TRBD2
CDR3: CASSPRDRELYGYTF; DNA: TGCGCCAGCAGTCCCCGGGACAGGGAGCTCTATGGCTACACCTTC; V: TRBV4-3; length: 15; size: .; J: TRBJ1-2; D: TRBD1
CDR3: CASSSRPPDREGAFF; DNA: TGTGCCAGCAGTTCGAGGCCCCCGGACAGGGAGGGAGCTTTCTTT; V: TRBV27; length: 15; size: .; J: TRBJ1-1; D: TRBD1
CDR3: CASGLGGWETQYF; DNA: TGTGCTAGTGGTTTGGGCGGGTGGGAGACCCAGTACTTC; V: TRBV12-5; length: 13; size: .; J: TRBJ2-5; D: .
CDR3: CASSSSQGYTGELFF; DNA: TGTGCCAGCAGTTCCTCACAGGGTTACACCGGGGAGCTGTTTTTT; V: TRBV6-6; length: 15; size: .; J: TRBJ2-2; D: .
CDR3: CASSPFIYRQGNSPLHF; DNA: TGCGCCAGCAGCCCCTTTATATACAGGCAGGGAAATTCACCCCTCCACTTT; V: TRBV4-1; length: 17; size: few; J: TRBJ1-6; D: .
CDR3: CSGFTDTQYF; DNA: TGCAGTGGGTTCACAGATACGCAGTATTTT; V: TRBV20-1; length: 10; size: .; J: TRBJ2-3; D: .
CDR3: CASSSQGRYTEAFF; DNA: TGTGCCAGCAGCTCACAGGGGAGGTACACTGAAGCTTTCTTT; V: TRBV7-9; length: 14; size: .; J: TRBJ1-1; D: TRBD1
CDR3: CASSKDHTEAFF; DNA: TGTGCCAGCAGTAAAGACCACACTGAAGCTTTCTTT; V: TRBV7-9; length: 12; size: .; J: TRBJ1-1; D: .
CDR3: CASSLGQETQYF; DNA: TGCGCCAGCAGCTTGGGGCAAGAGACCCAGTACTTC; V: TRBV5-1; length: 12; size: .; J: TRBJ2-5; D: .
CDR3: CASSPLWDTTYNEQFF; DNA: TGTGCCAGCAGCCCACTTTGGGATACTACATACAATGAGCAGTTCTTC; V: TRBV5-5; length: 16; size: .; J: TRBJ2-1; D: .
CDR3: CASSLATGPPGYGYTF; DNA: TGTGCCAGCAGCTTAGCTACAGGGCCGCCCGGCTATGGCTACACCTTC; V: TRBV7-2; length: 16; size: .; J: TRBJ1-2; D: .
CDR3: CASRTTIGTVSNQPQHF; DNA: TGTGCCAGCCGGACGACTATCGGGACAGTTAGCAATCAGCCCCAGCATTTT; V: TRBV27; length: 17; size: .; J: TRBJ1-5; D: TRBD1
CDR3: CASSESLPGDIQYF; DNA: TGTGCCAGCAGTGAATCCCTTCCCGGGGACATTCAGTACTTC; V: TRBV2; length: 14; size: .; J: TRBJ2-4; D: .
CDR3: CASSYSDNQPQHF; DNA: TGTGCCAGCAGTTACTCGGACAATCAGCCCCAGCATTTT; V: TRBV6-5; length: 13; size: .; J: TRBJ1-5; D: .
CDR3: CASRRLNSPLHF; DNA: TGTGCCAGCAGGCGTCTTAATTCACCCCTCCACTTT; V: TRBV27; length: 12; size: .; J: TRBJ1-6; D: .
CDR3: CASSSLPRGLPDTIYF; DNA: TGTGCCAGCAGCTCCCTCCCCCGGGGGCTCCCCGACACCATATATTTT; V: TRBV7-8; length: 16; size: once; J: TRBJ1-3; D: .
CDR3: CASGLETDGYTF; DNA: TGTGCTAGTGGTTTGGAAACAGATGGCTACACCTTC; V: TRBV12-5; length: 12; size: .; J: TRBJ1-2; D: .
CDR3: CASSLQGINYGYTF; DNA: TGTGCCAGCAGCTTACAGGGCATTAACTATGGCTACACCTTC; V: TRBV7-2; length: 14; size: .; J: TRBJ1-2; D: .
CDR3: CASYGQNTGELFF; DNA: TGTGCCAGCTACGGACAGAACACCGGGGAGCTGTTTTTT; V: TRBV6-1; length: 13; size: .; J: TRBJ2-2; D: .
CDR3: CASSFSWTAAKNIQYF; DNA: TGTGCCAGCAGTTTCTCTTGGACAGCAGCCAAAAACATTCAGTACTTC; V: TRBV27; length: 16; size: .; J: TRBJ2-4; D: .
CDR3: CASSLSGGAYNEQFF; DNA: TGTGCCAGCAGCTTAAGCGGGGGGGCCTACAATGAGCAGTTCTTC; V: TRBV7-3; length: 15; size: .; J: TRBJ2-1; D: TRBD2